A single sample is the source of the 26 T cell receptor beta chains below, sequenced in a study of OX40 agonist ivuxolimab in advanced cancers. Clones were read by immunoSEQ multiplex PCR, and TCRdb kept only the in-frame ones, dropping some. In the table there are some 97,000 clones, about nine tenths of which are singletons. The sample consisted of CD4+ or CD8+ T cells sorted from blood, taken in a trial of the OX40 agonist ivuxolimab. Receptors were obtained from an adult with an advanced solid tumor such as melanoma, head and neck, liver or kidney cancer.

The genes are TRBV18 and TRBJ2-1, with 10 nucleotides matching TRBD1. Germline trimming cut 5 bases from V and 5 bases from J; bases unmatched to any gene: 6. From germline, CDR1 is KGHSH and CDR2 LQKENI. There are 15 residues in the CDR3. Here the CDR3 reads CASSGAGTGDNEQFF. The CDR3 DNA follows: TGTGCCAGCTCAGGCGCGGGGACAGGGGACAATGAGCAGTTCTTC.

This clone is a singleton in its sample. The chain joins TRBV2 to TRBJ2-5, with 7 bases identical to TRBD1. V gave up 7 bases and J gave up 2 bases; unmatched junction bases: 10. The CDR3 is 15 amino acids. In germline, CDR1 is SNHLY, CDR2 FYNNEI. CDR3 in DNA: TGTGCCAGCACCACCGGGACAGTACCTCAAGAGACCCAGTACTTC. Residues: CASTTGTVPQETQYF.

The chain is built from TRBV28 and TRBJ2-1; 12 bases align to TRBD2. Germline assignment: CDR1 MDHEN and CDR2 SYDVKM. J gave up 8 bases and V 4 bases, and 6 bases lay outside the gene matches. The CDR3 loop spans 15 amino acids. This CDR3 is CASSSLAGGPHEQFF. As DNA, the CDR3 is TGTGCCAGCAGTTCCCTAGCGGGAGGGCCCCATGAGCAGTTCTTC.

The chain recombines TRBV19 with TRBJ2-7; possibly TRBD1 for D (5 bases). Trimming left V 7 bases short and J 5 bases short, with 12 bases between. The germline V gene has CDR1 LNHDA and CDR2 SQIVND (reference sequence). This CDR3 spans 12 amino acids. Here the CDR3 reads CASTKKGHEQYF. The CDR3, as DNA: TGTGCCAGTACAAAGAAGGGGCACGAGCAGTACTTC. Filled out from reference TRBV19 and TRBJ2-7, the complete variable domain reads DGGITQSPKYLFRKEGQNVTLSCEQNLNHDAMYWYRQDPGQGLRLIYYSQIVNDFQKGDIAEGYSVSREKKESFPLTVTSAQKNPTAFYLCASTKKGHEQYFGPGTRLTVT.

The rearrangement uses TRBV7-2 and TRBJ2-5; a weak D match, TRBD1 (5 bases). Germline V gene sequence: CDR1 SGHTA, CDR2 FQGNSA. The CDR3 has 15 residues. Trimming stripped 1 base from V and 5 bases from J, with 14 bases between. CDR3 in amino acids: CASSLGGRPRETQYF. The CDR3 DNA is TGTGCCAGCAGCTTAGGGGGCAGACCGAGGGAGACCCAGTACTTC.

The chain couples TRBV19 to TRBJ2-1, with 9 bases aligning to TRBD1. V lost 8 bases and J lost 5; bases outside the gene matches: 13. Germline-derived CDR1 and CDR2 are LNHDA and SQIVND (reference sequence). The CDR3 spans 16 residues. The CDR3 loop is CASRYQQGARNNEQFF. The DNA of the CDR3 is TGTGCCAGTCGTTACCAACAGGGGGCAAGGAACAATGAGCAGTTCTTC. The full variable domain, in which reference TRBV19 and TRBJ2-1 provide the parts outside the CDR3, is DGGITQSPKYLFRKEGQNVTLSCEQNLNHDAMYWYRQDPGQGLRLIYYSQIVNDFQKGDIAEGYSVSREKKESFPLTVTSAQKNPTAFYLCASRYQQGARNNEQFFGPGTRLTVL.

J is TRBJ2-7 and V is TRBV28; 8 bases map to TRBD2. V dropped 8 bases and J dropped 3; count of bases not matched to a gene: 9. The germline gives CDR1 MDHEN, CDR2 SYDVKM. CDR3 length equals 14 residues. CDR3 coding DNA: TGTGCCAGCTTGAAGGCGGGAGGCAACTACGAGCAGTACTTC. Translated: CASLKAGGNYEQYF.

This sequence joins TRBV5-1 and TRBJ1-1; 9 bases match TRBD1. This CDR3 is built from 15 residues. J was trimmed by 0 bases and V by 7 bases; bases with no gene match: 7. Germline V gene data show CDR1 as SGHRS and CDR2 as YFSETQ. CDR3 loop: CASGTGTSMNTEAFF. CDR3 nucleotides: TGCGCCAGCGGGACAGGGACATCCATGAACACTGAAGCTTTCTTT.

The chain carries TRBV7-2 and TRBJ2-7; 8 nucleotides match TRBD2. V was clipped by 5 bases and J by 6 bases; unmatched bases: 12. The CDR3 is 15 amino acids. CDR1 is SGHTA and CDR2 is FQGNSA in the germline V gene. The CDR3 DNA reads TGTGCCAGCAGCCTCAGCGGGACTAGAGTTTCCGAGCAGTACTTC. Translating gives CASSLSGTRVSEQYF.

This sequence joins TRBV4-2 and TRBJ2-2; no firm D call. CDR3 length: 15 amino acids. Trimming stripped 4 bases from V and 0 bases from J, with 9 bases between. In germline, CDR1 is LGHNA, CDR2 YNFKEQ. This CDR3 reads CASSPDRANTGELFF. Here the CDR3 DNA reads TGTGCCAGCAGCCCTGATAGGGCGAACACCGGGGAGCTGTTTTTT.

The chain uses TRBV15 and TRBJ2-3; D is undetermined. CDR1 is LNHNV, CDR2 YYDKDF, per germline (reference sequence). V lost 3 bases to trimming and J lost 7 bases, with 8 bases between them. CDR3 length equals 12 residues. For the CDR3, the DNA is TGTGCCACCAGCAGGCCCCTTAATACGCAGTATTTT. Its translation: CATSRPLNTQYF.

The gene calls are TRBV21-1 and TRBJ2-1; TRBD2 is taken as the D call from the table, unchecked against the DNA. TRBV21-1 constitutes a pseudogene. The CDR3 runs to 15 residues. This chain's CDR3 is CASSKGGSCGNEQFF. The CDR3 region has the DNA TGTGCCAGCAGCAAAGGCGGGAGTTGTGGAAATGAGCAGTTCTTC.

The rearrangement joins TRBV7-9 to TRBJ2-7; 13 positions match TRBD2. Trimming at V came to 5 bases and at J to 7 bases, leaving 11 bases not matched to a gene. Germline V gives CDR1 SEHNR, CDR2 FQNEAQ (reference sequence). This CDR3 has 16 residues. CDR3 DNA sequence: TGTGCCAGCAGCGCCCGGACTAGCGGGAGAGGTGGAGAGCAGTACTTC. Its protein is CASSARTSGRGGEQYF.

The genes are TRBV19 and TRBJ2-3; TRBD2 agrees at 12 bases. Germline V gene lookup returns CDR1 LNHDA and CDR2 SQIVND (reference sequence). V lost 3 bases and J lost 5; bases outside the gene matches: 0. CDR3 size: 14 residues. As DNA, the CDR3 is TGTGCCAGTAGTATGACTAGCGGGAGAGATACGCAGTATTTT. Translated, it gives CASSMTSGRDTQYF.

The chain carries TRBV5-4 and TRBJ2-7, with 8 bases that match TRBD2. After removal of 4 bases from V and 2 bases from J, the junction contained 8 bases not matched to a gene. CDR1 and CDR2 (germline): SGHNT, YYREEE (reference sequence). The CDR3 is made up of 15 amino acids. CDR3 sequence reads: CASSPGTRLPYEQYF. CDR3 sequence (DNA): TGTGCCAGCAGCCCAGGGACTAGATTACCCTACGAGCAGTACTTC.

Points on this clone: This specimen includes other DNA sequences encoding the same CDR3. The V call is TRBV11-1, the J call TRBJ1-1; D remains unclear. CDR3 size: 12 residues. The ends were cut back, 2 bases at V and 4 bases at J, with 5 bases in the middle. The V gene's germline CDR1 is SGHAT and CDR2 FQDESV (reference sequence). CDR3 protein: CASSLLSTEAFF. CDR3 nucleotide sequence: TGTGCCAGCAGCTTACTCTCCACTGAAGCTTTCTTT. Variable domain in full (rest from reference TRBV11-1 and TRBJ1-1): EAEVAQSPRYKITEKSQAVAFWCDPISGHATLYWYRQILGQGPELLVQFQDESVVDDSQLPKDRFSAERLKGVDSTLKIQPAELGDSAMYLCASSLLSTEAFFGQGTRLTVV.

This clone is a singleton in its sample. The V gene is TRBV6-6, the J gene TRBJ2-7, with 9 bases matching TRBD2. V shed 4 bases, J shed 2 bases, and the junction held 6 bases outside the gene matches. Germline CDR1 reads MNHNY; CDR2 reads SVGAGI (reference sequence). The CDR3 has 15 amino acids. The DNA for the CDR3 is TGTGCCAGCAGTTCCGGGACTAGCTCGGCCTACGAGCAGTACTTC. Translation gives CASSSGTSSAYEQYF.

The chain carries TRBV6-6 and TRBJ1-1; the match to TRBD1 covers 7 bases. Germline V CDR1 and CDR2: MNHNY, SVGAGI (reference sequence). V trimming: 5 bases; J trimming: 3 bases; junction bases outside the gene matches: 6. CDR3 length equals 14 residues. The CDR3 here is CASSKRGRDTEAFF. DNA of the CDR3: TGTGCCAGCAGTAAGAGGGGGCGGGACACTGAAGCTTTCTTT.

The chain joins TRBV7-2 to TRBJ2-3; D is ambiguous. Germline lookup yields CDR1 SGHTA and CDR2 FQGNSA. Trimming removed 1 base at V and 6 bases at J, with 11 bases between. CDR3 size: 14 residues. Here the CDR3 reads CASSLGSLTDTQYF. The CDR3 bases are TGTGCCAGCAGCTTAGGGTCCCTGACTGATACGCAGTATTTT.

The CDR3 loop is CASSSTLMTGSSYNEQFF. CDR3 nucleotide sequence: TGTGCCAGCAGCTCTACCCTAATGACAGGTTCCTCCTACAATGAGCAGTTCTTC. The chain couples TRBV7-6 to TRBJ2-1; TRBD1 is a possible D gene (6 bases). Germline assignment: CDR1 SGHVS and CDR2 FNYEAQ. The CDR3 is 18 amino acids. The V end lost 4 bases, the J end lost 0 bases, and 19 bases lay between the germline ends.

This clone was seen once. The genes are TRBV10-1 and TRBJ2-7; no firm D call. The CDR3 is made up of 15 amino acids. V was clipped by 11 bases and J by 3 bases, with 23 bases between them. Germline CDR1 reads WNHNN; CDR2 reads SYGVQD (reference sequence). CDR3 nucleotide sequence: TGCGCCCCCCGTGTTAGGACGGAGTTCAACTACGAGCAGTACTTC. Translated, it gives CAPRVRTEFNYEQYF.

For the CDR3, the DNA is TGTGCCAGCAGCCAAGAGCCGGGACGAACCTACGAGCAGTACTTC. It translates to CASSQEPGRTYEQYF. V usage is TRBV4-2 and J usage is TRBJ2-7, with D perhaps TRBD1 or TRBD2 (5 bases each). Germline V CDR1 and CDR2: LGHNA, YNFKEQ. Between the trimmed V and J ends, which lost 0 bases and 2 bases, there was a span of 11 bases. The CDR3 is 15 residues long.

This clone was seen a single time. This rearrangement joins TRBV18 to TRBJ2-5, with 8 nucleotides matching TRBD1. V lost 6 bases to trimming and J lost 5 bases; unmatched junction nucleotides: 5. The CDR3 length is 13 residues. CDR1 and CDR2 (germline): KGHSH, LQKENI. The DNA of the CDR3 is TGTGCCAGCTCGTCGGACAGGGTGGAGACCCAGTACTTC. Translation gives CASSSDRVETQYF. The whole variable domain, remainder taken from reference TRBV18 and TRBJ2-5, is NAGVMQNPRHLVRRRGQEARLRCSPMKGHSHVYWYRQLPEEGLKFMVYLQKENIIDESGMPKERFSAEFPKEGPSILRIQQVVRGDSAAYFCASSSDRVETQYFGPGTRLLVL.

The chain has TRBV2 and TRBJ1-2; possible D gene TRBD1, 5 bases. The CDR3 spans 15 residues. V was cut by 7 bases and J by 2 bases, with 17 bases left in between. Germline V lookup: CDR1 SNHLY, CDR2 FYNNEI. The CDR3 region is CASTRGTGPNYGYTF. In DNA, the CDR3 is TGTGCCAGCACCCGAGGGACGGGACCAAACTATGGCTACACCTTC.

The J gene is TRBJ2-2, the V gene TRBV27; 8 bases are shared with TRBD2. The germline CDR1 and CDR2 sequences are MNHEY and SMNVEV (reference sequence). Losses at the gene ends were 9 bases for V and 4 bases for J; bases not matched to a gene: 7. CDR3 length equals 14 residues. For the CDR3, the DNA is TGTGCCAGTGCGGGACTAGTTGGCACCGGGGAGCTGTTTTTT. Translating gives CASAGLVGTGELFF.

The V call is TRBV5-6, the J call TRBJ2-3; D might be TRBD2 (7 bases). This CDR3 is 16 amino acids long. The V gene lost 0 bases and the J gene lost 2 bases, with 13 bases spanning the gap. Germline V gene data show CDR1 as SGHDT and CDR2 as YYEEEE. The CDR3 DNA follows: TGTGCCAGCAGCTTGGTTGGGGGGGCAGTCACAGATACGCAGTATTTT. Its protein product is CASSLVGGAVTDTQYF.